The 28 T cell receptor beta chains listed next were all sequenced from one sample in a study of cytomegalovirus exposure and HLA in healthy donors. The PCR used 60 Vbeta and 13 Jbeta primers. The data were produced by immunoSEQ multiplex PCR, yet TCRdb's version contains in-frame clones alone and is incomplete. In the table there are 35,000 to 45,000 clones, roughly three quarters of which are singletons. The sample was PBMCs. These receptors originate from a woman in her 30s in good health and CMV-seropositive.

This clone was observed a few times. The chain employs TRBV5-1 and TRBJ1-1, with 7 nucleotides matching TRBD1. The CDR3 loop spans 15 amino acids. Unmatched junction bases numbered 7, after V lost 2 bases and J lost 3 bases. The germline V gene has CDR1 SGHRS and CDR2 YFSETQ. CDR3 residues: CASSFVTGWDTEAFF. The CDR3 region has the DNA TGCGCCAGCAGCTTCGTGACAGGGTGGGACACTGAAGCTTTCTTT.

The chain employs TRBV2 and TRBJ2-7; D is unresolved. Germline V gives CDR1 SNHLY, CDR2 FYNNEI. V was pared by 1 base and J by 3 bases, with 7 bases between. The CDR3 sequence is 13 residues long. The CDR3 loop is CASSEGHLYEQYF. DNA of the CDR3: TGTGCCAGCAGTGAAGGGCACCTCTACGAGCAGTACTTC.

This sequence joins TRBV30 and TRBJ2-5; 8 bases are a match to TRBD2. The CDR3 length is 16 residues. Germline V CDR1 and CDR2: GTSNPN, SVGIG (reference sequence). V trimming: 1 base; J trimming: 1 base; junction bases outside the gene matches: 8. The CDR3 loop is CAWSGYGRDIQETQYF. The CDR3 DNA is TGTGCCTGGAGTGGGTACGGGAGGGACATCCAAGAGACCCAGTACTTC.

This sequence joins TRBV21-1 and TRBJ1-1; the table names TRBD1, a call not compared with the DNA. TRBV21-1 is tagged as a pseudogene. This CDR3 has 16 residues. The CDR3 protein is CASSKVRGDSHTEAFF. DNA for the CDR3: TGTGCCAGCAGCAAAGTAAGAGGAGACAGCCACACTGAAGCTTTCTTT.

This rearrangement joins TRBV30 to TRBJ1-6; the D gene is possibly TRBD1 (5 bases). The CDR3 consists of 19 residues. The V gene lost 2 bases and the J gene lost 7 bases, with 27 bases spanning the gap. CDR1 is GTSNPN, CDR2 SVGIG, per germline (reference sequence). CDR3 bases: TGTGCCTGGAGTACTACAAGTACGTGGGGGGGGGTGGTCAATTCACCCCTCCACTTT. As protein: CAWSTTSTWGGVVNSPLHF. Looking up the rest from reference TRBV30 and TRBJ1-6 gives the full variable domain: SQTIHQWPATLVQPVGSPLSLECTVEGTSNPNLYWYRQAAGRGLQLLFYSVGIGQISSEVPQNLSASRPQDRQFILSSKKLLLSDSGFYLCAWSTTSTWGGVVNSPLHFGNGTRLTVT.

The chain combines TRBV10-2 with TRBJ1-1; 8 bases map to TRBD1. Germline trimming cut 4 bases from V and 1 base from J; bases unmatched to any gene: 2. The CDR3 is 14 amino acids. Germline loops: CDR1 WSHSY, CDR2 SAAADI. The CDR3 here is CASSVDRGNTEAFF. The CDR3, as DNA: TGCGCCAGCAGTGTAGACAGGGGGAACACTGAAGCTTTCTTT.

This clone was seen just once. V usage is TRBV14 and J usage is TRBJ2-1; TRBD2 agrees at 11 bases. This CDR3 contains 19 residues. Germline values: CDR1 SGHDN, CDR2 FVKESK. The junction had 16 bases not matched to a gene; V was cut back by 4 bases and J by 5 bases. The CDR3 sequence: CASSLAPPLLAGVDNEQFF. In DNA, the CDR3 is TGTGCCAGCAGCCTTGCCCCCCCTCTACTAGCGGGAGTTGACAATGAGCAGTTCTTC.

The V and J genes are TRBV30 and TRBJ1-2; the D is unclear. This CDR3 has 14 residues. V was cut by 1 base and J by 6 bases, with 15 bases left in between. The germline V gene encodes CDR1 GTSNPN and CDR2 SVGIG (reference sequence). The CDR3: CAWSANRRSNGYTF. The DNA for the CDR3 is TGTGCCTGGAGTGCGAACAGACGATCCAATGGCTACACCTTC.

This clone was counted a few times. This chain uses TRBV18 with TRBJ1-2, with D possibly TRBD1 on 5 matching bases. The CDR3 has 15 residues. Per germline, CDR1 KGHSH and CDR2 LQKENI. The ends were cut back, 3 bases at V and 6 bases at J, with 17 bases in the middle. CDR3 residues: CASSPRVQGTDGYTF. CDR3 nucleotides: TGTGCCAGCTCACCCCGCGTGCAGGGTACAGATGGCTACACCTTC.

The chain is built from TRBV5-1 and TRBJ1-2; D uncertain. Between the trimmed V and J ends, which lost 4 bases and 0 bases, there was a span of 10 bases. CDR1 is SGHRS and CDR2 is YFSETQ in the germline V gene. The CDR3 covers 14 residues. The CDR3 coding sequence is TGCGCCAGCAGCCCGGACGGGGCTAACTATGGCTACACCTTC. Translation gives CASSPDGANYGYTF.

This clone appeared once. The chain is built from TRBV6-5 and TRBJ2-5; TRBD1 matches 8 bases. The CDR3 has 15 residues. CDR1 and CDR2 (germline): MNHEY, SVGAGI. The J segment lost 4 bases and the V segment lost 2 bases, leaving 6 bases of the junction unmatched. DNA of the CDR3: TGTGCCAGCAGTTACGATCCAGGGGGCAGAGAGACCCAGTACTTC. It is translated as CASSYDPGGRETQYF.

The genes are TRBV10-3 and TRBJ2-5; 8 positions match TRBD1. The J call may be wrong; the DNA end is better matched by TRBJ2-7. The germline V gene encodes CDR1 ENHRY and CDR2 SYGVKD. The CDR3 covers 13 residues. The CDR3 loop reads CAISGTGVYEQYF. CDR3 coding DNA: TGTGCCATCAGCGGGACAGGAGTTTACGAGCAGTACTTC.

The genes are TRBV10-3 and TRBJ2-3, with 7 bases that match TRBD2. With 8 bases clipped from V and 0 bases from J, the junction kept 5 bases outside the gene matches. The CDR3 covers 14 residues. Per germline, CDR1 ENHRY and CDR2 SYGVKD. The CDR3 here is CAIRGEGSTDTQYF. CDR3 DNA: TGTGCCATCCGGGGGGAGGGGAGCACAGATACGCAGTATTTT.

This chain joins TRBV6-6 and TRBJ1-5; no reliable D call. Trimming pared 2 bases from V and 5 bases from J, leaving 4 bases between. This CDR3 has 12 residues. Germline assignment: CDR1 MNHNY and CDR2 SVGAGI (reference sequence). DNA of the CDR3: TGTGCCAGCAGTTACCGGGATCAGCCCCAGCATTTT. This translates into CASSYRDQPQHF.

This chain connects TRBV5-1 to TRBJ2-2; D is uncertain. CDR1 is SGHRS and CDR2 is YFSETQ in the germline V gene. V was trimmed by 1 base and J by 3 bases, leaving 10 bases between them. This CDR3 region has 15 residues. CDR3 protein: CASSLPLQYTGELFF. The CDR3 DNA follows: TGCGCCAGCAGCTTGCCCCTACAGTACACCGGGGAGCTGTTTTTT.

This chain connects TRBV7-9 to TRBJ2-1, with TRBD2 matching over 13 bases. The V and J ends lost 5 bases and 4 bases, in that order; junction bases with no gene match: 5. The CDR3 length is 16 residues. Germline V lookup: CDR1 SEHNR, CDR2 FQNEAQ (reference sequence). The CDR3 nucleotides are TGTGCCAGCAGCCTCGGACTAGCGGGGGATTACAATGAGCAGTTCTTC. Translating it yields CASSLGLAGDYNEQFF. Full variable domain (missing parts from reference TRBV7-9 and TRBJ2-1): DTGVSQNPRHKITKRGQNVTFRCDPISEHNRLYWYRQTLGQGPEFLTYFQNEAQLEKSRLLSDRFSAERPKGSFSTLEIQRTEQGDSAMYLCASSLGLAGDYNEQFFGPGTRLTVL.

This chain connects TRBV27 to TRBJ1-1, with a tentative D call TRBD1 (6 bases). V shed 2 bases and J shed 6 bases, with 16 bases lying between them. The CDR3 is made up of 15 amino acids. In germline, CDR1 is MNHEY, CDR2 SMNVEV (reference sequence). CDR3 protein: CASSLGGAYISEAFF. Written as DNA, the CDR3 is TGTGCCAGCAGTTTAGGGGGGGCTTACATCTCTGAAGCTTTCTTT.

The chain is built from TRBV19 and TRBJ1-1; TRBD1 might be the D (6 bases). The CDR3 extends over 13 amino acids. The germline V and J ends were trimmed by 5 bases and 10 bases, with 17 bases remaining between them. Germline V lookup: CDR1 LNHDA, CDR2 SQIVND (reference sequence). Written as DNA, the CDR3 is TGTGCCAGTAGTCCGGGTGGGGGCCGAGGAGCTTTCTTT. Translating it yields CASSPGGGRGAFF.

The genes are TRBV28 and TRBJ2-4; a possible D gene is TRBD1 (5 bases). CDR3 length: 14 amino acids. CDR1 and CDR2 (germline): MDHEN, SYDVKM. V was cut by 3 bases and J by 8 bases, with 14 bases left in between. The CDR3 is CASSFRQGRYIQYF. CDR3 bases: TGTGCCAGCAGTTTCAGGCAGGGTAGGTACATTCAGTACTTC.

V gene TRBV5-4 combines with J gene TRBJ1-2, with 7 bases matching TRBD1. The CDR3 extends over 15 amino acids. Germline V gene data show CDR1 as SGHNT and CDR2 as YYREEE (reference sequence). J was trimmed by 3 bases and V by 4 bases; bases with no gene match: 9. The CDR3 nucleotides read TGTGCCAGCAGCGCCTACAGGGGCCCGTACTATGGCTACACCTTC. Translation: CASSAYRGPYYGYTF.

The V call is TRBV6-5, the J call TRBJ1-1; 12 bases fit TRBD1. The CDR3 covers 15 residues. Trimming removed 6 bases from V and 3 bases from J; junction bases left unmatched: 5. Germline V gene data show CDR1 as MNHEY and CDR2 as SVGAGI. The CDR3, as DNA: TGTGCCAGCAGGGGACAGGGGGCCGGGGACACTGAAGCTTTCTTT. Its translation: CASRGQGAGDTEAFF.

This clone was seen a few times. The rearrangement links TRBV6-1 to TRBJ1-5; unclear D gene. Between the trimmed V and J ends, which lost 4 bases and 0 bases, there was a span of 10 bases. CDR1 is MNHNS, CDR2 SASEGT, per germline. The CDR3 loop spans 15 amino acids. The CDR3 reads CASSAGDFSNQPQHF. The DNA for the CDR3 is TGTGCCAGCAGTGCCGGGGATTTTAGCAATCAGCCCCAGCATTTT.

The chain carries TRBV7-3 and TRBJ1-5, with D uncertain. Germline V gene data show CDR1 as SGHTA and CDR2 as FQGTGA. The V gene lost 1 base and the J gene lost 10 bases, with 17 bases spanning the gap. The CDR3 totals 15 residues. CDR3 amino acids: CASSLSGEGGHPQHF. The CDR3 nucleotides are TGTGCCAGCAGCTTAAGCGGGGAAGGAGGGCATCCCCAGCATTTT.

V gene TRBV15 combines with J gene TRBJ2-7; 8 bases align to TRBD1. J gave up 7 bases and V 4 bases, and 12 bases lay outside the gene matches. The length of the CDR3 is 15 residues. Germline CDR1 LNHNV, CDR2 YYDKDF (reference sequence). The CDR3 region is CATSIRTGSSREQYF. CDR3 coding DNA: TGTGCCACCAGCATTCGGACAGGGAGTAGTAGGGAGCAGTACTTC.

This clone turned up a few times. This chain uses TRBV6-5 with TRBJ1-2; 8 bases line up with TRBD1. Germline loops: CDR1 MNHEY, CDR2 SVGAGI. CDR3 size: 13 residues. The V segment lost 6 bases and the J segment 4 bases; nucleotides outside the gene matches: 4. In DNA, the CDR3 is TGTGCCAGCAGCCCCGGGACAGGCTATGGCTACACCTTC. It is translated as CASSPGTGYGYTF.

This clone was seen just once. The rearrangement joins TRBV9 to TRBJ2-3; maybe TRBD2 (6 bases). V lost 2 bases and J 4 bases, leaving 14 bases between the germline ends. CDR3 length equals 15 residues. Germline V lookup: CDR1 SGDLS, CDR2 YYNGEE. The CDR3 is CASSVWGGKADTQYF. The DNA for the CDR3 is TGTGCCAGCAGCGTTTGGGGCGGGAAGGCAGATACGCAGTATTTT.

The rearrangement links TRBV7-9 to TRBJ2-2; TRBD2 might be the D (5 bases). This CDR3 is 14 amino acids long. The V and J ends lost 8 bases and 7 bases respectively, with 17 bases between them. Per the germline V gene, CDR1 is SEHNR and CDR2 is FQNEAQ (reference sequence). The chain's CDR3 is CASRLGVYDGELFF. CDR3 DNA sequence: TGTGCCAGCCGGCTCGGGGTTTACGACGGGGAGCTGTTTTTT.

This rearrangement joins TRBV6-5 to TRBJ2-7, with 13 bases fitting TRBD2. This CDR3 has 15 residues. Germline V gene lookup returns CDR1 MNHEY and CDR2 SVGAGI. The ends lost 6 bases at V and 6 bases at J; junction bases unmatched: 8. CDR3 amino acids: CASRAGLAGVGEQYF. The DNA for the CDR3 is TGTGCCAGCAGAGCCGGACTAGCGGGGGTAGGCGAGCAGTACTTC.